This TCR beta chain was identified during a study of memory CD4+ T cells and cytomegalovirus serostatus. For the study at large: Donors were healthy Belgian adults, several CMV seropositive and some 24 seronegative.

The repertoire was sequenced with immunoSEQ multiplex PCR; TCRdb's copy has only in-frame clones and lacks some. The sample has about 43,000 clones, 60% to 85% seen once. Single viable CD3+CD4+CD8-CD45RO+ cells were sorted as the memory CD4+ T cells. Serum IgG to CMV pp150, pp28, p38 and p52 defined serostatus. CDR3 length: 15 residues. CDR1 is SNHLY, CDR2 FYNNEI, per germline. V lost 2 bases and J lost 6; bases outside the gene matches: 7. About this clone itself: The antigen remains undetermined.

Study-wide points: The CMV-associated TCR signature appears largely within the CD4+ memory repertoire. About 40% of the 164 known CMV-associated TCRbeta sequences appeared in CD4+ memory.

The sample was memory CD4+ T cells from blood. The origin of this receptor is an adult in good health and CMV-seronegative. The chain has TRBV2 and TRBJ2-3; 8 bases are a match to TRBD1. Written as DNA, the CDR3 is TGTGCCAGCAGTGAACCCGACAGGGGTGGGGATACGCAGTATTTT. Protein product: CASSEPDRGGDTQYF.